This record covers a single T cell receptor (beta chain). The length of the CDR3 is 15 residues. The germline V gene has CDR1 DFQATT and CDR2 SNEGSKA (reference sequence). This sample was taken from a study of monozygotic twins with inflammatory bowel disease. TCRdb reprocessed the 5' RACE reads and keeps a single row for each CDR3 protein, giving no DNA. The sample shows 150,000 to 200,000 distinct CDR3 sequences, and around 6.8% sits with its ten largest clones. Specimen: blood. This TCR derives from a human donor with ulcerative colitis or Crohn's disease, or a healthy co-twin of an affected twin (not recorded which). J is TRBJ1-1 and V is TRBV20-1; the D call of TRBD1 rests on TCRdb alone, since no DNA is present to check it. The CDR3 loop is CSARFWDRVNTEAFF.